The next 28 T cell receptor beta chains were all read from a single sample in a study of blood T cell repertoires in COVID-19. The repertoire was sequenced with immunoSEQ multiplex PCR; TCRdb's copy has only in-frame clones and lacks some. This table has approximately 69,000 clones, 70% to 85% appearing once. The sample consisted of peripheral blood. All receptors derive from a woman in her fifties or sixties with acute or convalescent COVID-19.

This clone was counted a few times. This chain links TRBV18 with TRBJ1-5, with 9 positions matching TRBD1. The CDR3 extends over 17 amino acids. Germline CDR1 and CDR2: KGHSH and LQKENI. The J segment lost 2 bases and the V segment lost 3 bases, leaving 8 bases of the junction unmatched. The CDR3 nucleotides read TGTGCCAGCTCACCCGTCGCCACAGGGGGCCGCAATCAGCCCCAGCATTTT. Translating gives CASSPVATGGRNQPQHF.

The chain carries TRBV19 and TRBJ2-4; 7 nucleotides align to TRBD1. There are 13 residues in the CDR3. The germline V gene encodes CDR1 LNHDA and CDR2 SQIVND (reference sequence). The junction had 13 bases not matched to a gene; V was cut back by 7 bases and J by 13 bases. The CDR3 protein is CASTTRQGGIQYF. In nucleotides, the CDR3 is TGTGCCAGTACTACCAGACAGGGTGGCATCCAGTACTTC.

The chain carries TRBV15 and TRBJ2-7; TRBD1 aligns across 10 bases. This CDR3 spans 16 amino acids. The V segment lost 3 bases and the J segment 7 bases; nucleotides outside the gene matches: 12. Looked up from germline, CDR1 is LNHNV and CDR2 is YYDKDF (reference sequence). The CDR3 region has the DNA TGTGCCACCAGCAGCCAACCTGGGACAGGGGCTGGGGAGCAGTACTTC. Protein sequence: CATSSQPGTGAGEQYF.

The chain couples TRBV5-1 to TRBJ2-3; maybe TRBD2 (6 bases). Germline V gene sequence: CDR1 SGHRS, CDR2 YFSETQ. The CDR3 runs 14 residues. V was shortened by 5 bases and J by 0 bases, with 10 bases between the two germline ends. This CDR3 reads CASRTGGSTDTQYF. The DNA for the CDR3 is TGCGCCAGCAGAACCGGGGGTAGCACAGATACGCAGTATTTT.

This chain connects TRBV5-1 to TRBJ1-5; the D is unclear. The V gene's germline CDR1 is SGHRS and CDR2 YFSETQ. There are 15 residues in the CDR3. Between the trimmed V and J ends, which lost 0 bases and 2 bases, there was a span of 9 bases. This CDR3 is CASSLDPGGNQPQHF. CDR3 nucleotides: TGCGCCAGCAGCTTGGACCCGGGTGGCAATCAGCCCCAGCATTTT.

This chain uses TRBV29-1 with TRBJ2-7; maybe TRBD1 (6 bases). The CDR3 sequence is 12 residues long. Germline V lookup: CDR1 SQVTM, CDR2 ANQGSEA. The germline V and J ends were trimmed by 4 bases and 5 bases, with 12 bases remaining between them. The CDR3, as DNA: TGCAGCGTTGTCACAGGGTGGAACGAGCAGTACTTC. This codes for CSVVTGWNEQYF.

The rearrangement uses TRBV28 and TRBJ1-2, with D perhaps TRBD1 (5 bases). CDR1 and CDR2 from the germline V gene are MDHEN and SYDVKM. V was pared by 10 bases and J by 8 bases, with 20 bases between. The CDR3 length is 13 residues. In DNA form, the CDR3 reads TGTGCCATTGACAGCCCTCCCCTGGGGGGCTACACCTTC. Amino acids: CAIDSPPLGGYTF.

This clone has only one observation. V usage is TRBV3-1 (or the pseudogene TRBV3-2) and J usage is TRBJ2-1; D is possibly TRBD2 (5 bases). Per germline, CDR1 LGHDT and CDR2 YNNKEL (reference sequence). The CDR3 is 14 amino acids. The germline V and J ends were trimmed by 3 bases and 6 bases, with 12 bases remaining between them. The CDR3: CASSHVRGINEQFF. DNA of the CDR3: TGTGCCAGCAGCCATGTCCGGGGTATCAATGAGCAGTTCTTC.

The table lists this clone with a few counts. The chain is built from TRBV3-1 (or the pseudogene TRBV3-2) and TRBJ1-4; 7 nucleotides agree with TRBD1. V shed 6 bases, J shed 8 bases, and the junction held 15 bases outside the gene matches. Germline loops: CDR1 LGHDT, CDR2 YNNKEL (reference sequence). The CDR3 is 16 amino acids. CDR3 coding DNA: TGTGCCAGCAGACCCCGCCGACAGGGAAGAGGGGAAAAACTGTTTTTT. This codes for CASRPRRQGRGEKLFF.

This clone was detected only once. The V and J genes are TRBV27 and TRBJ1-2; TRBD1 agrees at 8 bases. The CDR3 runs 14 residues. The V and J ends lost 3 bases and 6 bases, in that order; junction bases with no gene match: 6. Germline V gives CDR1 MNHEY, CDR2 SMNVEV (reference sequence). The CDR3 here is CASSFRTGYDGYTF. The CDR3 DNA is TGTGCCAGCAGTTTTAGGACAGGGTACGATGGCTACACCTTC.

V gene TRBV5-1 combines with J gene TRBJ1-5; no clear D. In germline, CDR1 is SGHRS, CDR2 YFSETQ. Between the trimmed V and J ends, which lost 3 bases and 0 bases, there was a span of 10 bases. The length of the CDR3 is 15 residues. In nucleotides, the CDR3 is TGCGCCAGCAGCTCAGACGGGTATAGCAATCAGCCCCAGCATTTT. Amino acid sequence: CASSSDGYSNQPQHF.

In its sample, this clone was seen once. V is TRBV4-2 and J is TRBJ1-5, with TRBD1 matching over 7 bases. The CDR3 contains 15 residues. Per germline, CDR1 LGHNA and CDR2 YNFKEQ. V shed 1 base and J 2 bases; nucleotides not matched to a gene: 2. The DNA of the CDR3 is TGTGCCAGCAGCCAAGCAACAGGGGGCAATCAGCCCCAGCATTTT. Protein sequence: CASSQATGGNQPQHF.

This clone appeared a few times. The CDR3: CASSQDQGQGYGYTF. The CDR3 region has the DNA TGTGCCAGCAGCCAAGATCAGGGCCAGGGATATGGCTACACCTTC. The V gene is TRBV4-2, the J gene TRBJ1-2, with D possibly being TRBD1 (5 bases). The CDR3 has 15 amino acids. Germline CDR1 reads LGHNA; CDR2 reads YNFKEQ. Trimming removed 0 bases at V and 5 bases at J, with 13 bases between.

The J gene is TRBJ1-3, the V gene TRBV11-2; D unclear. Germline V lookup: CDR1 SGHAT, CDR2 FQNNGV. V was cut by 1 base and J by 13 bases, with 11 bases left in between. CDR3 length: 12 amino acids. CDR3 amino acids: CASSLVRERIYF. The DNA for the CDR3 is TGTGCCAGCAGCTTAGTGCGGGAGCGTATATATTTT.

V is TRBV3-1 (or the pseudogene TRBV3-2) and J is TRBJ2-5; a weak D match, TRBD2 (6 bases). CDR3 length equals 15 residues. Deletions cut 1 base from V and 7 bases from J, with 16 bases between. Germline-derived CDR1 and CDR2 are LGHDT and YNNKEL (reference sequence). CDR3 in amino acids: CASSQVPSEGATQYF. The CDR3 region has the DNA TGTGCCAGCAGCCAAGTGCCTAGCGAAGGCGCGACCCAGTACTTC.

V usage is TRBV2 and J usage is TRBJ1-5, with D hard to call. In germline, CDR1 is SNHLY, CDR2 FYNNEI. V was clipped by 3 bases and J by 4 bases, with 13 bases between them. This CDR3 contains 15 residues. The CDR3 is CASSDRRARNQPQHF. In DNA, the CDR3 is TGTGCCAGCAGTGACCGGAGGGCTAGGAATCAGCCCCAGCATTTT.

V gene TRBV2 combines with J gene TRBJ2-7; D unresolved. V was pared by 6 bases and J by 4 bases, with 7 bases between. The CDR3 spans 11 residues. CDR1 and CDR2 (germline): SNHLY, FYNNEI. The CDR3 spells CASREVYEQYF. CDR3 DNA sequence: TGTGCCAGCAGAGAGGTATACGAGCAGTACTTC.

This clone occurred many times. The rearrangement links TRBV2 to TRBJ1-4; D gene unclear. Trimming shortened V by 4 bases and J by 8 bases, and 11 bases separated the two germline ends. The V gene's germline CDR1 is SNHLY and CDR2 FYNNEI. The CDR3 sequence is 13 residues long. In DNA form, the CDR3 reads TGTGCCAGCAGTGCATCGGGGAGGGAAAAACTGTTTTTT. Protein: CASSASGREKLFF.

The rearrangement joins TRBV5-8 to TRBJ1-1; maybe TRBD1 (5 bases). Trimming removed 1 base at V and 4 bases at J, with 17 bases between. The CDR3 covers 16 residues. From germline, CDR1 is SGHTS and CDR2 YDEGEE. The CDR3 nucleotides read TGTGCCAGCAGCTTGAGGGGCGGTACGCTTTTCACTGAAGCTTTCTTT. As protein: CASSLRGGTLFTEAFF.

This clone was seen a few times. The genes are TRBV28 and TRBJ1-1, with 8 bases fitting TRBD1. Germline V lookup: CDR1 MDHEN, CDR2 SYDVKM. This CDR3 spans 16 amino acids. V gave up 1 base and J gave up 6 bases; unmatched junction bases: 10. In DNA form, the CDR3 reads TGTGCCAGCAGTTTATTACCCGGACAGGGTACTCCTGAAGCTTTCTTT. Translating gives CASSLLPGQGTPEAFF.

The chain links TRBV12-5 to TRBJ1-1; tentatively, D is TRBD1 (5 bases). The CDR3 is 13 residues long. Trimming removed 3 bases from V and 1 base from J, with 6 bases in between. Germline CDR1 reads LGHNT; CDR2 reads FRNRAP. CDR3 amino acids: CASGLTGNTEAFF. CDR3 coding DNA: TGTGCTAGTGGTTTAACAGGGAACACTGAAGCTTTCTTT.

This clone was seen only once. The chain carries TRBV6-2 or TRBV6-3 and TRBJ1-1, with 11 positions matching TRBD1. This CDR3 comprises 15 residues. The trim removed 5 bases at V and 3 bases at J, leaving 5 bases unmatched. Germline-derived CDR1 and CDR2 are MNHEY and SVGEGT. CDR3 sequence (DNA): TGTGCCAGCAGTAACCGGGACAGGGGGTACACTGAAGCTTTCTTT. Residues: CASSNRDRGYTEAFF.

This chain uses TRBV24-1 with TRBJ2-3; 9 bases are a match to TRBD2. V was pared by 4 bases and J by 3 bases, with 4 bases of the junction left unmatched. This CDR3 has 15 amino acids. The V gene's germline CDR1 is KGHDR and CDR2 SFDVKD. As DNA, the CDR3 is TGTGCCACCAGTGACCGGACTAGCGTGACAGATACGCAGTATTTT. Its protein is CATSDRTSVTDTQYF.

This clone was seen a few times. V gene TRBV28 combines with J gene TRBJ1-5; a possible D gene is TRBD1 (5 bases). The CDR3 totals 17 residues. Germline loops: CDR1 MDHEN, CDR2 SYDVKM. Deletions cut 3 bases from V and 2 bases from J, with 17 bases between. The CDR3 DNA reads TGTGCCAGCAGTTTCTTCACCGGGGACTACGGCAATCAGCCCCAGCATTTT. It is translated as CASSFFTGDYGNQPQHF.

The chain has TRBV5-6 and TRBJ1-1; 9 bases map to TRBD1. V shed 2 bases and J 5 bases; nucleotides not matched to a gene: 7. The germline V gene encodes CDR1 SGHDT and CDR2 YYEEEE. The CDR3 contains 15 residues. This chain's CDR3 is CASSFYGTGKTEAFF. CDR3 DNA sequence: TGTGCCAGCAGCTTTTACGGGACAGGGAAAACTGAAGCTTTCTTT.

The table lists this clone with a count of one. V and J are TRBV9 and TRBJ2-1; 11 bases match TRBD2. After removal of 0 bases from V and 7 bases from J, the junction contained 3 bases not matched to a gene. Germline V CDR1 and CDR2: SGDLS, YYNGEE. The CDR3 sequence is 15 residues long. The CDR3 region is CASSVVSGGVNEQFF. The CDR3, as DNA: TGTGCCAGCAGCGTAGTTAGCGGGGGGGTTAATGAGCAGTTCTTC.

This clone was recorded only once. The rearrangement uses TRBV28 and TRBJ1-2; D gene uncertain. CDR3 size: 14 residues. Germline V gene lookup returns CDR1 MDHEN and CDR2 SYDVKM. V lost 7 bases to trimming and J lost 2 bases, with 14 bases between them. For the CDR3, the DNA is TGTGCCAGCAACCCGTCAGAGGTGAACTATGGCTACACCTTC. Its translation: CASNPSEVNYGYTF.

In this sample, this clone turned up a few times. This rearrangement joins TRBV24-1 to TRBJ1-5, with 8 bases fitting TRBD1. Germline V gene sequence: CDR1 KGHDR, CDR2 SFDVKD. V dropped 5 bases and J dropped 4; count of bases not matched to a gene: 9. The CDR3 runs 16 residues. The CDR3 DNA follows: TGTGCCACCAGTGGGAGGGACAGGCCTGGGAATCAGCCCCAGCATTTT. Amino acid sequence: CATSGRDRPGNQPQHF.